A single sample gave rise to the 31 T cell receptor beta chains below, sequenced in a study of regulatory T cells in long-lasting Graves disease. The TCR beta library used iRepertoire HTBI primers with Arm-PCR amplification of CDR3. A single record per CDR3 protein comes from TCRdb applying MiXCR to the multiplex PCR reads. Altogether over 500,000 distinct CDR3 sequences are present, 16% being singletons, with the ten largest covering 18%. The time point denotes: newly diagnosed GD, antithyroid drugs for less than 3 months. Making the TCR library involved RNA that had been extracted from PBMCs. The sample also formed part of further work on T cells in Graves' hyperthyroidism and ophthalmopathy.

The sequencing here drew on peripheral blood mononuclear cells (PBMCs), taken at new diagnosis, from a patient treated with antithyroid drugs. The receptors stem from a woman in her twenties or thirties with Graves disease.

This clonotype was picked up many times. The chain employs TRBV2 and TRBJ1-1; D unresolved. Germline V lookup: CDR1 SNHLY, CDR2 FYNNEI. Trimming removed 3 bases from V and 0 bases from J, with 5 bases in between. The length of the CDR3 is 13 residues. The CDR3 sequence is CASSDGMNTEAFF. The CDR3 region has the DNA TGTGCCAGCAGTGACGGCATGAACACTGAAGCTTTCTTT.

This clonotype appeared many times. The chain employs TRBV2 and TRBJ2-1, with D perhaps assigned TRBD1 or TRBD2 (5 bases each). V was trimmed by 10 bases and J by 5 bases, leaving 18 bases between them. Germline V gene sequence: CDR1 SNHLY, CDR2 FYNNEI. The CDR3 extends over 14 amino acids. The CDR3 DNA sequence: TGTGCCAACAAGGGACGGATAATTCACAATGAGCAGTTCTTC. Translation: CANKGRIIHNEQFF.

This clonotype was seen a few times. This chain joins TRBV9 and TRBJ2-2, with D maybe TRBD1 (7 bases). Germline CDR1 reads SGDLS; CDR2 reads YYNGEE. The V gene lost 2 bases and the J gene lost 4 bases, with 12 bases spanning the gap. CDR3 size: 15 residues. The CDR3 reads CASSVGTAGTGELFF. Here the CDR3 DNA reads TGTGCCAGCAGCGTCGGGACAGCGGGCACCGGGGAGCTGTTTTTT.

This clonotype was detected ten times or more. V and J are TRBV7-8 and TRBJ2-1; TRBD2 matches 10 bases. Trimming removed 0 bases from V and 4 bases from J; junction bases left unmatched: 15. There are 20 residues in the CDR3. Germline V lookup: CDR1 SGHVS, CDR2 FQNEAQ. As DNA, the CDR3 is TGTGCCAGCAGCTTAGCAGTTGCCCCTTCTAGCGGGAGTAAGTACAATGAGCAGTTCTTC. This gives the protein CASSLAVAPSSGSKYNEQFF.

Ten or more counts support this clonotype. J is TRBJ2-5 and V is TRBV12-3 or TRBV12-4, with TRBD2 matching 11 bases. The CDR3 has 17 amino acids. V shed 6 bases, J shed 4 bases, and the junction held 13 bases outside the gene matches. The CDR3, as DNA: TGTGCCAGCAGCCGTACTAGCGGGAGAGGGTGGGGAGAGACCCAGTACTTC. Its protein product is CASSRTSGRGWGETQYF.

This clonotype has at least ten counts. V usage is TRBV18 and J usage is TRBJ1-2; 7 positions agree with TRBD1. The J segment lost 2 bases and the V segment lost 5 bases, leaving 2 bases of the junction unmatched. The CDR3 contains 13 residues. The germline CDR1 and CDR2 sequences are KGHSH and LQKENI. The CDR3 DNA reads as TGTGCCAGCTCAACGGGACAGAACTATGGCTACACCTTC. It translates to CASSTGQNYGYTF. Drawing the rest from reference TRBV18 and TRBJ1-2, the complete variable domain is NAGVMQNPRHLVRRRGQEARLRCSPMKGHSHVYWYRQLPEEGLKFMVYLQKENIIDESGMPKERFSAEFPKEGPSILRIQQVVRGDSAAYFCASSTGQNYGYTFGSGTRLTVV.

The chain has TRBV20-1 and TRBJ1-6, with TRBD1 matching over 7 bases. In germline, CDR1 is DFQATT, CDR2 SNEGSKA (reference sequence). The CDR3 totals 15 residues. The V segment lost 2 bases and the J segment 3 bases; nucleotides outside the gene matches: 4. CDR3 in amino acids: CSARIQGVYNSPLHF. As DNA, the CDR3 is TGCAGTGCTAGAATCCAGGGGGTCTATAATTCACCCCTCCACTTT.

This clonotype was picked up many times. V and J are TRBV28 and TRBJ2-1; 9 bases are a match to TRBD2. J was trimmed by 7 bases and V by 6 bases; bases with no gene match: 4. Germline lookup yields CDR1 MDHEN and CDR2 SYDVKM. CDR3 size: 13 residues. The CDR3 reads CASRPSGRNEQFF. The CDR3, as DNA: TGTGCCAGCAGACCGAGCGGGAGGAATGAGCAGTTCTTC.

This clonotype was seen only a few times. The chain joins TRBV20-1 to TRBJ1-1; D is unclear. The CDR3 length is 15 residues. The V end was cut by 0 bases, the J end by 2 bases, with 13 bases between. The germline gives CDR1 DFQATT, CDR2 SNEGSKA (reference sequence). The CDR3 loop is CSARDPQAFNTEAFF. CDR3 nucleotide sequence: TGCAGTGCTAGAGATCCCCAGGCGTTTAACACTGAAGCTTTCTTT.

The table lists this clonotype with many counts. The J gene is TRBJ1-1, the V gene TRBV6-1; D remains ambiguous. This CDR3 comprises 14 residues. Germline lookup yields CDR1 MNHNS and CDR2 SASEGT. V shed 6 bases and J shed 1 base, with 12 bases lying between them. The CDR3 DNA is TGTGCCAGCAGCATCGAAGGTTCGAACACTGAAGCTTTCTTT. The encoded protein is CASSIEGSNTEAFF.

This clonotype was observed at least ten times. The gene calls are TRBV27 and TRBJ2-5, with D tentatively TRBD1 (5 bases). There are 15 residues in the CDR3. Trimming took off 4 bases at V and 5 bases at J, with 17 bases between the two ends. Per germline, CDR1 MNHEY and CDR2 SMNVEV (reference sequence). The CDR3 protein is CASSWKGFPRETQYF. CDR3 bases: TGTGCCAGCAGTTGGAAGGGGTTCCCAAGGGAGACCCAGTACTTC.

This clonotype was detected a few times. V usage is TRBV9 and J usage is TRBJ2-3; no clear D gene. Trimming pared 0 bases from V and 3 bases from J, leaving 11 bases between. Germline loops: CDR1 SGDLS, CDR2 YYNGEE. This CDR3 comprises 15 residues. The CDR3 protein is CASSVAPFKTDTQYF. In DNA form, the CDR3 reads TGTGCCAGCAGCGTAGCCCCGTTTAAGACAGATACGCAGTATTTT.

The CDR3, as DNA: TGTGCCAGCTCACCACGGCCTACTAATCAGCCCCAGCATTTT. Translating it yields CASSPRPTNQPQHF. The gene calls are TRBV18 and TRBJ1-5; D call uncertain. Trimming removed 1 base at V and 4 bases at J, with 8 bases between. Germline CDR1 reads KGHSH; CDR2 reads LQKENI. This CDR3 comprises 14 residues.

This clonotype appeared a few times. The rearrangement joins TRBV9 to TRBJ2-1, with D perhaps TRBD1 (6 bases). V was cut by 4 bases and J by 15 bases, with 23 bases left in between. Germline V gives CDR1 SGDLS, CDR2 YYNGEE. CDR3 length: 14 amino acids. CDR3 DNA: TGTGCCAGCAGCCCCCGGACAGCCCGGGCGAGGAGGTTCTTC. As protein: CASSPRTARARRFF.

The CDR3 protein is CASSLGLAINKLAKNIQYF. The CDR3 DNA is TGTGCCAGCAGTTTGGGACTAGCGATTAATAAGTTAGCCAAAAACATTCAGTACTTC. This chain uses TRBV28 with TRBJ2-4; 10 positions agree with TRBD2. The CDR3 contains 19 residues. V was pared by 3 bases and J by 0 bases, with 11 bases of the junction left unmatched. The germline V gene encodes CDR1 MDHEN and CDR2 SYDVKM. Using reference TRBV28 and TRBJ2-4 for the parts outside the CDR3, the full variable domain is DVKVTQSSRYLVKRTGEKVFLECVQDMDHENMFWYRQDPGLGLRLIYFSYDVKMKEKGDIPEGYSVSREKKERFSLILESASTNQTSMYLCASSLGLAINKLAKNIQYFGAGTRLSVL.

The CDR3 region is CASSDTSGTTDTQYF. Here the CDR3 DNA reads TGTGCCAGCAGTGACACTAGCGGAACCACAGATACGCAGTATTTT. The genes are TRBV6-4 and TRBJ2-3; TRBD2 matches 8 bases. Germline V gene data show CDR1 as MRHNA and CDR2 as SNTAGT. After removal of 2 bases from V and 2 bases from J, the junction contained 3 bases not matched to a gene. This CDR3 has 15 amino acids.

There are a few counts of this clonotype. The chain joins TRBV29-1 to TRBJ1-1; D is uncertain. Trimming took 4 bases from V and 1 from J, leaving 4 bases between them. This CDR3 region has 11 residues. In germline, CDR1 is SQVTM, CDR2 ANQGSEA. DNA for the CDR3: TGCAGCGTTGTTACGAACACTGAAGCTTTCTTT. This codes for CSVVTNTEAFF.

This clonotype was counted between two and nine times. The V gene is TRBV20-1, the J gene TRBJ1-2, with D possibly TRBD1 on 6 matching bases. Trimming cost V 3 bases and J 4 bases, with 15 bases left between them. The CDR3 totals 14 residues. The germline V gene encodes CDR1 DFQATT and CDR2 SNEGSKA (reference sequence). This chain's CDR3 is CSASASGESYGYTF. DNA for the CDR3: TGCAGTGCTAGCGCGTCAGGGGAGTCCTATGGCTACACCTTC.

In the case of this clonotype: Possible read error: a much larger clone is one base away. The J gene is TRBJ2-7, the V gene TRBV5-1; D gene unclear. The CDR3 spans 15 residues. Germline-derived CDR1 and CDR2 are SGHRS and YFSETQ. CDR3 sequence reads: CASSIYSEITYGQYF. CDR3 DNA sequence: TGCGCCAGCAGCATCTACTCGGAGATCACCTACGGGCAGTACTTC.

This clonotype was seen at least ten times. In DNA form, the CDR3 reads TGCAGTGGGCTGCAACCGGACTACAATGAGCAGTTCTTC. Its protein is CSGLQPDYNEQFF. The chain combines TRBV20-1 with TRBJ2-1; D uncertain. With 7 bases removed from V and 3 bases from J, the gap between germline ends came to 13 bases. CDR1 is DFQATT, CDR2 SNEGSKA, per germline (reference sequence). This CDR3 is built from 13 residues.

Ten or more counts support this clonotype. The chain has TRBV11-2 and TRBJ2-1; 10 bases map to TRBD2. From germline, CDR1 is SGHAT and CDR2 FQNNGV. V dropped 5 bases and J dropped 4; count of bases not matched to a gene: 8. The CDR3 length is 16 residues. CDR3 region: CASSPHASGGYNEQFF. The CDR3 DNA sequence: TGTGCCAGCAGCCCGCATGCTAGCGGGGGTTACAATGAGCAGTTCTTC.

This clonotype came up a few times. This chain connects TRBV6-5 to TRBJ2-5; 11 nucleotides align to TRBD2. The CDR3 length is 15 residues. Germline CDR1 MNHEY, CDR2 SVGAGI. With V trimmed by 2 bases and J by 6 bases, 5 bases remained unmatched. The chain's CDR3 is CASSYATSGSQTQYF. DNA for the CDR3: TGTGCCAGCAGTTACGCCACTAGCGGGAGTCAGACCCAGTACTTC.

This clonotype has ten or more counts. The rearrangement joins TRBV28 to TRBJ1-1, with D hard to call. V lost 2 bases and J lost 1, with 8 bases in between. Germline V gene sequence: CDR1 MDHEN, CDR2 SYDVKM. There are 14 residues in the CDR3. CDR3 in DNA: TGTGCCAGCAGTTTAGTCCAGCGGAACACTGAAGCTTTCTTT. Translation gives CASSLVQRNTEAFF. Full variable domain (remainder filled in from reference TRBV28 and TRBJ1-1): DVKVTQSSRYLVKRTGEKVFLECVQDMDHENMFWYRQDPGLGLRLIYFSYDVKMKEKGDIPEGYSVSREKKERFSLILESASTNQTSMYLCASSLVQRNTEAFFGQGTRLTVV.

This clonotype has ten or more counts. The chain combines TRBV24-1 with TRBJ2-1; tentatively, D is TRBD1 (6 bases). Germline values: CDR1 KGHDR, CDR2 SFDVKD. The CDR3 consists of 16 residues. The ends were cut back, 3 bases at V and 6 bases at J, with 17 bases in the middle. CDR3 in DNA: TGTGCCACCAGTGATCACAGACAGGTACAACTCAATGAGCAGTTCTTC. It specifies CATSDHRQVQLNEQFF.

This chain uses TRBV19 with TRBJ2-1, with D possibly matching TRBD1 (5 bases). Germline lookup yields CDR1 LNHDA and CDR2 SQIVND (reference sequence). CDR3 length: 12 amino acids. V lost 9 bases, J lost 4 bases, and 10 bases lay in between. The CDR3 DNA reads as TGTGCCAGCGCTTCAGGGTACAATGAGCAGTTCTTC. Amino acids: CASASGYNEQFF.

Many counts were recorded for this clonotype. The rearrangement joins TRBV11-1 to TRBJ2-7, with D perhaps being TRBD1 or TRBD2 (5 bases each). The CDR3 runs to 15 residues. The V gene lost 8 bases and the J gene lost 7 bases, with 24 bases spanning the gap. CDR1 is SGHAT, CDR2 FQDESV, per germline (reference sequence). CDR3 sequence: CASVREIDSRREQYF. The CDR3 DNA reads TGTGCCAGCGTAAGGGAGATTGACAGTAGGCGGGAGCAGTACTTC.

The CDR3 nucleotides read TGCGCCAGCAGCGCCGAGGGGGCAGGAAGAGAGACCCAGTACTTC. Its protein is CASSAEGAGRETQYF. The J gene is TRBJ2-5, the V gene TRBV5-1, with 7 bases aligning to TRBD1. The ends lost 4 bases at V and 4 bases at J; junction bases unmatched: 10. The CDR3 totals 15 residues. Germline V CDR1 and CDR2: SGHRS, YFSETQ.

This clonotype was observed many times. V gene TRBV6-1 combines with J gene TRBJ2-7; tentative D call: TRBD2 (5 bases). The V gene lost 3 bases and the J gene lost 5 bases, with 11 bases spanning the gap. The CDR3 contains 13 residues. From germline, CDR1 is MNHNS and CDR2 SASEGT. CDR3 protein: CASSDGLFDEQYF. The CDR3 DNA reads TGTGCCAGCAGTGATGGACTCTTCGACGAGCAGTACTTC.

The gene calls are TRBV20-1 and TRBJ1-1; D call uncertain. The CDR3 is made up of 14 amino acids. V dropped 8 bases and J dropped 1 base, with 17 bases sitting between them. CDR1 DFQATT and CDR2 SNEGSKA come from the germline V gene (reference sequence). In nucleotides, the CDR3 is TGCAGTACTAAACGCCGTCTGGAGAACACTGAAGCTTTCTTT. This codes for CSTKRRLENTEAFF.

This clonotype showed up many times. This chain links TRBV28 with TRBJ1-2; D unclear. Trimming left V 3 bases short and J 6 bases short, with 8 bases between. The CDR3 totals 12 residues. Germline assignment: CDR1 MDHEN and CDR2 SYDVKM. The CDR3 sequence: CASSFKSHGYTF. In DNA, the CDR3 is TGTGCCAGCAGTTTCAAGTCGCATGGCTACACCTTC.

A few counts support this clonotype. The rearrangement joins TRBV5-6 to TRBJ1-6, with D maybe TRBD1 (5 bases). From germline, CDR1 is SGHDT and CDR2 YYEEEE. The CDR3 is 14 amino acids. V was clipped by 0 bases and J by 10 bases, with 11 bases between them. The CDR3 region is CASSLDRNSSPLHF. Here the CDR3 DNA reads TGTGCCAGCAGCTTGGACAGGAACAGCTCACCCCTCCACTTT.